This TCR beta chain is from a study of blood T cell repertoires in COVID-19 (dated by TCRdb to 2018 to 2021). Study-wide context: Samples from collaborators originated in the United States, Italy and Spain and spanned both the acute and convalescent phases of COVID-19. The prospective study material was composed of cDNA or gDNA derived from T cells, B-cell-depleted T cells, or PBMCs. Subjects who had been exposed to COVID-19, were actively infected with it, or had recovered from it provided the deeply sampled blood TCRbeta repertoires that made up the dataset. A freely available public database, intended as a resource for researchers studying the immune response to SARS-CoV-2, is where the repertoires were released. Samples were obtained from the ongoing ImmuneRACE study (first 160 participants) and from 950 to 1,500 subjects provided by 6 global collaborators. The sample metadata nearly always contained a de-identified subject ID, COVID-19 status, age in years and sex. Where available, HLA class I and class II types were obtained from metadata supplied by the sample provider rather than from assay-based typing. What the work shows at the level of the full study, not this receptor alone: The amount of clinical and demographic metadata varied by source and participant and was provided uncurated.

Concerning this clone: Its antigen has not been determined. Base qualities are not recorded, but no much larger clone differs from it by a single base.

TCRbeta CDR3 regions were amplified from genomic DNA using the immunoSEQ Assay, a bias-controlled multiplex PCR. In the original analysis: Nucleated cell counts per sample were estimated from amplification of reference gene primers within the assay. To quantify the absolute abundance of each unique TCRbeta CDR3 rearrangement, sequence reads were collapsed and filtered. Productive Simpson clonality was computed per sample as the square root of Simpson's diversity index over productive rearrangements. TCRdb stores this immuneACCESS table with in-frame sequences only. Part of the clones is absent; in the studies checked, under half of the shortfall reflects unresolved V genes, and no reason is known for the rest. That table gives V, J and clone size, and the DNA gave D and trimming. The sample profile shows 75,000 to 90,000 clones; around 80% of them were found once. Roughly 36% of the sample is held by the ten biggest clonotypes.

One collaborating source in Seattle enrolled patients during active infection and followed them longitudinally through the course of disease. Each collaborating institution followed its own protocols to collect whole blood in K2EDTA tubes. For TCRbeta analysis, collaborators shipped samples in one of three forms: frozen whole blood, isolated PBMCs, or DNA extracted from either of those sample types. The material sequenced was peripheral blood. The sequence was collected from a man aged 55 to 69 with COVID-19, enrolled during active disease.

The DNA sequence is as follows: TGTGCCAGCAGCTTAGCGAAGGGGAGGGCCACCGGGGAGCTGTTTTTT. This is translated as CASSLAKGRATGELFF. This chain is built from TRBV7-2 and TRBJ2-2, with 7 middle bases fitting TRBD2. Looking up the germline V gene yields CDR1 SGHTA and CDR2 FQGNSA. Clipping removes 0 bases from V and 4 bases from J, with 5 as the unmatched junction base count. The CDR3 has 16 amino acids, counting the end cysteine and phenylalanine. The kept DNA is CDR3 alone, 48 bases in frame from the first base.